This T cell receptor (beta chain) was identified in a study of identical twins. This clonotype has only a few counts. A single record per CDR3 protein comes from TCRdb applying MiXCR to the 5' RACE reads. The repertoire consists of about 520,000 distinct CDR3 sequences, with about 20% occurring once and the leading ten covering around 0.9%. Per the germline V gene, CDR1 is WNHNN and CDR2 is SYGVQD (reference sequence). The CDR3 is 16 residues long. Trimming removed 5 bases at V and 0 bases at J, with 15 bases between. Separately, the same data were catalogued under a study of T cells expressing NK-cell markers.

Sequences were obtained from CD4+ T cells sorted from blood. The receptor's source is a young woman in good health. The V call is TRBV10-1, the J call TRBJ2-3; D unresolved. In DNA, the CDR3 is TGCGCCAGCAGTCCGTCGCGGACCACTAGCACAGATACGCAGTATTTT. It codes for CASSPSRTTSTDTQYF.